A single sample gave rise to the 28 T cell receptor beta chains below, sequenced in a study of blood T cell repertoires in COVID-19. Repertoires were generated with immunoSEQ multiplex PCR, while TCRdb's copy carries only in-frame clones and drops some. There are 130,000 to 150,000 clones in the sample; roughly 84% occur only once, and 7.2% lies in the top ten. The sample comprised peripheral blood. Receptors were obtained from a woman aged 45 to 65 in a cohort sampled during active or convalescent COVID-19.

CDR3 residues: CASGLGGGPTTISYNEQFF. The CDR3 bases are TGTGCCAGCGGCCTAGGCGGGGGACCTACTACGATCTCCTACAATGAGCAGTTCTTC. The gene calls are TRBV5-4 and TRBJ2-1, with 7 bases lining up with TRBD2. CDR1 and CDR2 from the germline V gene are SGHNT and YYREEE (reference sequence). The trim removed 7 bases at V and 0 bases at J, leaving 19 bases unmatched. The CDR3 length is 19 residues.

V is TRBV5-5 and J is TRBJ1-4; TRBD1 agrees at 9 bases. CDR1 and CDR2 (germline): SGHKS, YYEKEE (reference sequence). CDR3 size: 14 residues. The junction had 5 bases not matched to a gene; V was cut back by 4 bases and J by 7 bases. Here the CDR3 DNA reads TGTGCCAGCAGCCGGGGACAGGGCAGTGAAAAACTGTTTTTT. Its translation is CASSRGQGSEKLFF.

V and J are TRBV23-1 and TRBJ1-5; TRBD1 matches at 10 bases. TRBV23-1 is noted as an ORF with a role that remains uncertain. The CDR3 contains 16 residues. The V segment lost 4 bases and the J segment 6 bases; nucleotides outside the gene matches: 9. CDR3 residues: CASSRPGQGPGQPQHF. CDR3 in DNA: TGCGCCAGCAGTCGCCCGGGACAGGGGCCCGGTCAGCCCCAGCATTTT.

The rearrangement links TRBV5-1 to TRBJ1-1, with D uncertain. With 0 bases removed from V and 5 bases from J, the gap between germline ends came to 8 bases. The CDR3 spans 13 residues. CDR1 SGHRS and CDR2 YFSETQ come from the germline V gene. The CDR3 region has the DNA TGCGCCAGCAGCTTGGCCGGTTTTACTGAAGCTTTCTTT. It is translated as CASSLAGFTEAFF.

This chain uses TRBV11-2 with TRBJ2-7; TRBD2 might be the D (7 bases). The CDR3 is 17 amino acids. Germline values: CDR1 SGHAT, CDR2 FQNNGV. V was shortened by 3 bases and J by 4 bases, with 22 bases between the two germline ends. CDR3: CASSFGPTGGGGYEQYF. Written as DNA, the CDR3 is TGTGCCAGCAGCTTTGGCCCCACGGGGGGCGGAGGGTACGAGCAGTACTTC.

V is TRBV25-1 and J is TRBJ2-7; a weak D match, TRBD1 (6 bases). The length of the CDR3 is 14 residues. Germline V gene data show CDR1 as MGHDK and CDR2 as SYGVNS. V was trimmed by 6 bases and J by 1 base, leaving 13 bases between them. In nucleotides, the CDR3 is TGTGCCAGCAGAAACTCCGGACAGTCCTACGAGCAGTACTTC. As protein: CASRNSGQSYEQYF.

V gene TRBV15 combines with J gene TRBJ2-3; D unclear. CDR1 and CDR2 (germline): LNHNV, YYDKDF (reference sequence). V was cut by 4 bases and J by 2 bases, with 16 bases left in between. The CDR3 has 16 amino acids. The chain's CDR3 is CATSILISTDTDTQYF. In DNA form, the CDR3 reads TGTGCCACCAGCATTCTGATAAGCACAGACACAGATACGCAGTATTTT.

The chain joins TRBV2 to TRBJ1-5; D call uncertain. Trimming cost V 5 bases and J 4 bases, with 12 bases left between them. Germline loops: CDR1 SNHLY, CDR2 FYNNEI. The CDR3 contains 14 residues. This CDR3 is CASSPPPGNQPQHF. The CDR3 DNA reads TGTGCCAGCAGTCCCCCTCCCGGTAATCAGCCCCAGCATTTT.

This chain joins TRBV5-1 and TRBJ1-1; a weak D match, TRBD1 (6 bases). The V end was cut by 0 bases, the J end by 7 bases, with 16 bases between. This CDR3 comprises 15 residues. Per the germline V gene, CDR1 is SGHRS and CDR2 is YFSETQ. In DNA, the CDR3 is TGCGCCAGCAGCTTGGTATCAGGGGCTCAAATTGAAGCTTTCTTT. Its translation: CASSLVSGAQIEAFF.

This chain uses TRBV5-1 with TRBJ2-7, with TRBD1 identical over 8 bases. V lost 4 bases, J lost 3 bases, and 3 bases stayed unmatched. Germline CDR1 reads SGHRS; CDR2 reads YFSETQ. The CDR3 runs to 13 residues. CDR3 sequence (DNA): TGCGCCAGCAGCCCGGGACAGGTCTACGAGCAGTACTTC. It translates to CASSPGQVYEQYF.

The rearrangement links TRBV4-2 to TRBJ1-1; D remains unclear. This CDR3 is built from 14 residues. The ends were cut back, 6 bases at V and 0 bases at J, with 11 bases in the middle. In germline, CDR1 is LGHNA, CDR2 YNFKEQ. The CDR3 DNA reads as TGTGCCAGCAGTCCCGGACTGCTGAACACTGAAGCTTTCTTT. This gives the protein CASSPGLLNTEAFF.

The chain has TRBV19 and TRBJ2-1; 9 nucleotides agree with TRBD1. Looked up from germline, CDR1 is LNHDA and CDR2 is SQIVND (reference sequence). The V segment lost 6 bases and the J segment 7 bases; nucleotides outside the gene matches: 4. CDR3 length: 13 amino acids. CDR3 bases: TGTGCCAGTAGGGGGACAGGGAAGAATGAGCAGTTCTTC. As protein: CASRGTGKNEQFF.

In this sample, this clone turned up once. This chain uses TRBV7-8 with TRBJ1-2, with 9 bases lining up with TRBD1. This CDR3 comprises 15 residues. V trimming: 2 bases; J trimming: 4 bases; junction bases outside the gene matches: 5. The germline V gene encodes CDR1 SGHVS and CDR2 FQNEAQ. This CDR3 reads CASSLYRGPGYGYTF. CDR3 nucleotides: TGTGCCAGCAGCTTATACAGGGGGCCGGGCTATGGCTACACCTTC. The whole variable domain, filled in from reference TRBV7-8 and TRBJ1-2, reads GAGVSQSPRYKVAKRGQDVALRCDPISGHVSLFWYQQALGQGPEFLTYFQNEAQLDKSGLPSDRFFAERPEGSVSTLKIQRTQQEDSAVYLCASSLYRGPGYGYTFGSGTRLTVV.

The chain has TRBV5-1 and TRBJ1-2, with 9 positions matching TRBD1. The germline V gene encodes CDR1 SGHRS and CDR2 YFSETQ. V dropped 3 bases and J dropped 1; count of bases not matched to a gene: 7. CDR3 length: 16 residues. CDR3 amino acids: CASSSDRGWGNYGYTF. The CDR3 nucleotides read TGCGCCAGCAGCTCGGACAGGGGATGGGGTAACTATGGCTACACCTTC.

The chain links TRBV5-4 to TRBJ2-3; TRBD2 matches at 7 bases. The junction had 5 bases not matched to a gene; V was cut back by 1 base and J by 0 bases. The CDR3 length is 16 residues. Germline V gene data show CDR1 as SGHNT and CDR2 as YYREEE (reference sequence). In DNA form, the CDR3 reads TGTGCCAGCAGCTTGAGGGCGGGGGTTAGCACAGATACGCAGTATTTT. Translated, it gives CASSLRAGVSTDTQYF.

The J gene is TRBJ2-5, the V gene TRBV5-1; 8 nucleotides agree with TRBD2. This CDR3 spans 13 amino acids. V gave up 6 bases and J gave up 4 bases; unmatched junction bases: 5. Germline CDR1 is SGHRS and CDR2 is YFSETQ. The CDR3 sequence is CASNAGGRETQYF. The CDR3 nucleotides read TGCGCCAGCAACGCGGGGGGACGAGAGACCCAGTACTTC.

This chain uses TRBV4-1 with TRBJ2-1; D is possibly TRBD2 (5 bases). The CDR3 loop spans 14 amino acids. Trimming cost V 1 base and J 10 bases, with 14 bases left between them. CDR1 is MGHRA and CDR2 is YSYEKL in the germline V gene. CDR3 sequence reads: CASSQGMPGWEQFF. The CDR3 region has the DNA TGCGCCAGCAGCCAAGGGATGCCGGGATGGGAGCAGTTCTTC.

The chain employs TRBV29-1 and TRBJ2-2; 7 bases fit TRBD1. The J segment lost 0 bases and the V segment lost 7 bases, leaving 5 bases of the junction unmatched. The CDR3 spans 14 residues. CDR1 and CDR2 (germline): SQVTM, ANQGSEA. The CDR3 sequence is CSAMGQSNTGELFF. The CDR3 DNA reads TGCAGCGCAATGGGACAGTCGAACACCGGGGAGCTGTTTTTT.

The gene calls are TRBV9 and TRBJ1-3; no definite D call. CDR1 and CDR2 from the germline V gene are SGDLS and YYNGEE. V was clipped by 3 bases and J by 0 bases, with 7 bases between them. The CDR3 length is 14 residues. In DNA form, the CDR3 reads TGTGCCAGCAGCGCCTCGTACTCTGGAAACACCATATATTTT. The encoded protein is CASSASYSGNTIYF.

This chain connects TRBV10-2 to TRBJ1-5, with D perhaps TRBD1 (5 bases). The CDR3 is 15 amino acids. Germline V lookup: CDR1 WSHSY, CDR2 SAAADI. Trimming stripped 3 bases from V and 6 bases from J, with 15 bases between. DNA of the CDR3: TGCGCCAGCAGTGAACGATGGGGGGTCGGTCAGCCCCAGCATTTT. Translation: CASSERWGVGQPQHF.

This chain joins TRBV20-1 and TRBJ2-1; 7 nucleotides agree with TRBD2. Looked up from germline, CDR1 is DFQATT and CDR2 is SNEGSKA (reference sequence). This CDR3 has 12 amino acids. V lost 3 bases to trimming and J lost 12 bases; unmatched junction nucleotides: 8. The CDR3 DNA is TGCAGTGCTAGTAGGACTGGCGGGGGGCAGTTCTTC. Its protein is CSASRTGGGQFF.

The V and J genes are TRBV18 and TRBJ1-5; a weak D match, TRBD1 (5 bases). V shed 3 bases and J shed 9 bases, with 12 bases lying between them. Germline assignment: CDR1 KGHSH and CDR2 LQKENI. The CDR3 loop spans 13 amino acids. CDR3 coding DNA: TGTGCCAGCTCACCTGGGGGGAGCGTGCCCCAGCATTTT. It yields the protein CASSPGGSVPQHF.

The chain couples TRBV2 to TRBJ2-6; the match to TRBD1 covers 10 bases. The length of the CDR3 is 16 residues. The J segment lost 1 base and the V segment lost 6 bases, leaving 3 bases of the junction unmatched. The germline CDR1 and CDR2 sequences are SNHLY and FYNNEI. The CDR3 loop is CASSPGQGSGANVLTF. CDR3 coding DNA: TGTGCCAGCAGCCCGGGACAGGGGTCTGGGGCCAACGTCCTGACTTTC.

The V call is TRBV6-5, the J call TRBJ2-1; D is perhaps TRBD2 (6 bases). The CDR3 runs 15 residues. CDR1 is MNHEY and CDR2 is SVGAGI in the germline V gene. V gave up 5 bases and J gave up 3 bases, with 14 bases separating them. As DNA, the CDR3 is TGTGCCAGCAGTCTAGTAGCGGCGGGCTACAATGAGCAGTTCTTC. It specifies CASSLVAAGYNEQFF.

The rearrangement uses TRBV5-6 and TRBJ2-7; D is unresolved. V lost 3 bases and J lost 1, with 5 bases in between. CDR3 size: 12 residues. CDR1 and CDR2 from the germline V gene are SGHDT and YYEEEE. CDR3 coding DNA: TGTGCCAGCAGCTATAATTCCTACGAGCAGTACTTC. Translation gives CASSYNSYEQYF.

The rearrangement joins TRBV19 to TRBJ2-1; tentatively, D is TRBD1 (6 bases). The germline V gene encodes CDR1 LNHDA and CDR2 SQIVND (reference sequence). CDR3 length: 13 amino acids. V was clipped by 3 bases and J by 8 bases, with 11 bases between them. DNA for the CDR3: TGTGCCAGTAGTATCGATGGGGGCGATGAGCAGTTCTTC. Its translation: CASSIDGGDEQFF. Filled out from reference TRBV19 and TRBJ2-1, the complete variable domain reads DGGITQSPKYLFRKEGQNVTLSCEQNLNHDAMYWYRQDPGQGLRLIYYSQIVNDFQKGDIAEGYSVSREKKESFPLTVTSAQKNPTAFYLCASSIDGGDEQFFGPGTRLTVL.

The CDR3 here is CSVELEGRDYEQYF. CDR3 DNA sequence: TGCAGCGTTGAACTCGAAGGCAGGGACTACGAGCAGTACTTC. The chain joins TRBV29-1 to TRBJ2-7; TRBD1 might be the D (5 bases). The CDR3 consists of 14 residues. CDR1 is SQVTM, CDR2 ANQGSEA, per germline. Trimming took 2 bases from V and 3 from J, leaving 14 bases between them.

V usage is TRBV20-1 and J usage is TRBJ2-1; 11 positions agree with TRBD2. CDR3 length equals 16 residues. The germline V gene has CDR1 DFQATT and CDR2 SNEGSKA (reference sequence). V lost 3 bases and J lost 1; bases outside the gene matches: 5. The CDR3, as DNA: TGCAGTGCTAGTCTAGCGGGGGGATCTTCCTACAATGAGCAGTTCTTC. Translated: CSASLAGGSSYNEQFF.